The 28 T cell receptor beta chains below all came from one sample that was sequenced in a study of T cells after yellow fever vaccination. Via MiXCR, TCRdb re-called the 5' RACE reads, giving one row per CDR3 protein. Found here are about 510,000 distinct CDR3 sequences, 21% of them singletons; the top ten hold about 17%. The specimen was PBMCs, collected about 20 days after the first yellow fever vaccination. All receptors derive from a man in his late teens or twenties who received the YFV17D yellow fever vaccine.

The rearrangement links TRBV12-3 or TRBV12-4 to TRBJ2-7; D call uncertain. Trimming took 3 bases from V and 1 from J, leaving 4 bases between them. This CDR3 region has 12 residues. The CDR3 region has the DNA TGTGCCAGCAGTTTTGTGTCCTACGAGCAGTACTTC. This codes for CASSFVSYEQYF.

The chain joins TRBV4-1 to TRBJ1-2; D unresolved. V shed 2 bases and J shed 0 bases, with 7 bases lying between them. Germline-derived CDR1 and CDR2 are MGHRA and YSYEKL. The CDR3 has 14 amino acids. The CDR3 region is CASSQMAPNYGYTF. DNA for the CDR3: TGCGCCAGCAGCCAAATGGCACCTAACTATGGCTACACCTTC.

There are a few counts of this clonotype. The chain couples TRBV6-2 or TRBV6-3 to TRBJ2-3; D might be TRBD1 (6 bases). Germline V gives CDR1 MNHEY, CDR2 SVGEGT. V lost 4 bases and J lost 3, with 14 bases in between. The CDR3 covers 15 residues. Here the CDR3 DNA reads TGTGCCAGCAGTTCATCAGGGGCGAGGACAGATACGCAGTATTTT. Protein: CASSSSGARTDTQYF.

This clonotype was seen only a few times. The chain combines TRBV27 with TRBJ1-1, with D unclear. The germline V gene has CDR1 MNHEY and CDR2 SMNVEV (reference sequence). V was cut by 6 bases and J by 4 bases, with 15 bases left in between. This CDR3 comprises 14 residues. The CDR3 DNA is TGTGCCAGCAGAGTGCTATCCCCGGGCACTGAAGCTTTCTTT. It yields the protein CASRVLSPGTEAFF.

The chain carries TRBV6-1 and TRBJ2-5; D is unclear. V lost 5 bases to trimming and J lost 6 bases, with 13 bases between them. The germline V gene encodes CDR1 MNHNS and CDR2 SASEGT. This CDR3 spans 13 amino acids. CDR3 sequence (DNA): TGTGCCAGCAGTAATCCGGTTGTTCAGACCCAGTACTTC. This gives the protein CASSNPVVQTQYF.

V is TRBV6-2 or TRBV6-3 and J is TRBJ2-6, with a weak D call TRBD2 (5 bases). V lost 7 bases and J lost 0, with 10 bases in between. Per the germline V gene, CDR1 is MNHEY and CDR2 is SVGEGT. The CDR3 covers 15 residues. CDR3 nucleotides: TGTGCCAGCAAAAATCGGGGCTCTGGGGCCAACGTCCTGACTTTC. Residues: CASKNRGSGANVLTF.

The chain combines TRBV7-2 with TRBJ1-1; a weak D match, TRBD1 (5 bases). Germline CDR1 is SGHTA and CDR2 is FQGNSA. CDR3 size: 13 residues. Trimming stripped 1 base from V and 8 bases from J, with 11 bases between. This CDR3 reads CASSLERAGEAFF. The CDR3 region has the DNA TGTGCCAGCAGCTTAGAGAGGGCAGGGGAAGCTTTCTTT.

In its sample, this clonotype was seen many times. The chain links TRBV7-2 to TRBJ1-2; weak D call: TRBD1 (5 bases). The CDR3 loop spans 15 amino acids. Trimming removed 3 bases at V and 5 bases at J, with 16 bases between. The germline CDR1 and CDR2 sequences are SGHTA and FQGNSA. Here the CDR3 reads CASSFDGTQPYGYTF. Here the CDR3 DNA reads TGTGCCAGCAGCTTTGACGGGACCCAGCCTTATGGCTACACCTTC.

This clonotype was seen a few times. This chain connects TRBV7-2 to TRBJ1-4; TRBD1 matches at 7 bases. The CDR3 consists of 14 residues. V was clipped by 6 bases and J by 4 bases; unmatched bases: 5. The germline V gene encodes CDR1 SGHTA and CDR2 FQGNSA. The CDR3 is CASSWDRLNEKLFF. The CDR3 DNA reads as TGTGCCAGCAGTTGGGACAGACTTAATGAAAAACTGTTTTTT.

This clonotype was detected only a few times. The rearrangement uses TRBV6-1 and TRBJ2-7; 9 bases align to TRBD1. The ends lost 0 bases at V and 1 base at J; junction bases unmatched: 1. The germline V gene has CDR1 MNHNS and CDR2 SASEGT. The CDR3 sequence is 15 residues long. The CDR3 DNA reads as TGTGCCAGCAGTGAAGCGGGGACAGGGTCCTACGAGCAGTACGTC. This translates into CASSEAGTGSYEQYV.

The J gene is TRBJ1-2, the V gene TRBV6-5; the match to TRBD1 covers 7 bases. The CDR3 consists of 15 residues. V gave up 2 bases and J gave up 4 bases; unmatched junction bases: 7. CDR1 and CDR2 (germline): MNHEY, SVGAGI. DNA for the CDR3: TGTGCCAGCAGTTACCGGGCAGGGGGTAGCTATGGCTACACCTTC. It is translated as CASSYRAGGSYGYTF.

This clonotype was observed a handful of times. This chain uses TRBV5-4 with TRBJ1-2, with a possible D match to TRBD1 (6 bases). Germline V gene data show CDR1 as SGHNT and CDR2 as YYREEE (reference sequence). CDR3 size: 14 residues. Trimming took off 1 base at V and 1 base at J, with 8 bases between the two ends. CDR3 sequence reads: CASSLPGVNYGYTF. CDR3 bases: TGTGCCAGCAGCTTGCCAGGGGTTAACTATGGCTACACCTTC. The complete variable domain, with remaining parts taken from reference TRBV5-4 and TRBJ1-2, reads ETGVTQSPTHLIKTRGQQVTLRCSSQSGHNTVSWYQQALGQGPQFIFQYYREEENGRGNFPPRFSGLQFPNYSSELNVNALELDDSALYLCASSLPGVNYGYTFGSGTRLTVV.

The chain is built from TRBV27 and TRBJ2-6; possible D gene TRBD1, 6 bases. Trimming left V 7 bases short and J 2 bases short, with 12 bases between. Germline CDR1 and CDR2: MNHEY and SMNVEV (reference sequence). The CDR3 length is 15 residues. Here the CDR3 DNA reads TGTGCCAGCACCTTTTACAGGGCTGGGGCCAACGTCCTGACTTTC. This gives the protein CASTFYRAGANVLTF.

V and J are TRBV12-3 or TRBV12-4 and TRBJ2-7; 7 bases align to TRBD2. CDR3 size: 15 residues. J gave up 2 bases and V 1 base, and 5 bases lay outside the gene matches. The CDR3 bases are TGTGCCAGCAGTTTAGAATGGGGGGGACCCTACGAGCAGTACTTC. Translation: CASSLEWGGPYEQYF.

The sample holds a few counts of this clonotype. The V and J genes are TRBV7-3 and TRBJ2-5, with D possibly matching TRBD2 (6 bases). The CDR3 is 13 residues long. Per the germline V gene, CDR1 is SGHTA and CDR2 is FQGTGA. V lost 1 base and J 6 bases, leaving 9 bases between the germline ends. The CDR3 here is CASSLSGAKTQYF. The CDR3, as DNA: TGTGCCAGCAGCTTAAGCGGGGCGAAGACCCAGTACTTC.

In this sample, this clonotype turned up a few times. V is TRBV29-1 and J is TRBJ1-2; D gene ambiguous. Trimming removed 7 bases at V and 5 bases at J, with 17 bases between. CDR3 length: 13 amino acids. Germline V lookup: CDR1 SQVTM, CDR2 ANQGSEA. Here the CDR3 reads CSGGVGQQYGYTF. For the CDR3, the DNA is TGCAGCGGAGGTGTTGGGCAGCAATATGGCTACACCTTC.

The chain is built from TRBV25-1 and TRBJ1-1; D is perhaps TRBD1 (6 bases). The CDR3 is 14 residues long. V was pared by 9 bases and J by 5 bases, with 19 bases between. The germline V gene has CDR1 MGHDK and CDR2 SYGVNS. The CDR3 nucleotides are TGTGCCAGTTCAACTATACAGGGAGGGACTGAAGCTTTCTTT. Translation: CASSTIQGGTEAFF.

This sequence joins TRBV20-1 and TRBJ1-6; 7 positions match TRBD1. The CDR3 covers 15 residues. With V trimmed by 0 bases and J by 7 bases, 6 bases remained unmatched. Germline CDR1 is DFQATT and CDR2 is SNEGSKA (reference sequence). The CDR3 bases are TGCAGTGCTAGAGATAGGGGGGACAGCAATTCACCCCTCCACTTT. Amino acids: CSARDRGDSNSPLHF.

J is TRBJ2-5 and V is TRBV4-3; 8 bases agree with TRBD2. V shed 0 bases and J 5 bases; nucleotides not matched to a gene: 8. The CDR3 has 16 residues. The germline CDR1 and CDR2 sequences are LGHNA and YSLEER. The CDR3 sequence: CASSQERIGGEETQYF. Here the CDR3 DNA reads TGCGCCAGCAGCCAAGAACGTATCGGGGGGGAGGAGACCCAGTACTTC.

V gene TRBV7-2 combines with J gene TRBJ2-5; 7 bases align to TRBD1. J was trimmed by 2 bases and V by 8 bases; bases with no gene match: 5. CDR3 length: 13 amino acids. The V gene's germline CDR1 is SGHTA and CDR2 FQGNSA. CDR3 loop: CASGRDRQETQYF. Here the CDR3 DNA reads TGTGCCAGCGGTAGGGACAGACAAGAGACCCAGTACTTC.

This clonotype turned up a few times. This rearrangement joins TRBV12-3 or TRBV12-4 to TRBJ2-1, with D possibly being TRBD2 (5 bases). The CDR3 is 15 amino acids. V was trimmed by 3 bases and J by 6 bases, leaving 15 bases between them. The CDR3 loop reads CASSLWAGSFNEQFF. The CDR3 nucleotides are TGTGCCAGCAGTTTGTGGGCGGGCTCGTTCAATGAGCAGTTCTTC.

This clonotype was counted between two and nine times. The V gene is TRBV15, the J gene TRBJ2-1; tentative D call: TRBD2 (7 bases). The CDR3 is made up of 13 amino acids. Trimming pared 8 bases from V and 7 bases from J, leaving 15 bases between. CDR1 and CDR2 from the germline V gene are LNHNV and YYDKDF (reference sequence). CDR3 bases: TGTGCCACCGGGGCGGGGGCCGGGAATGAGCAGTTCTTC. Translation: CATGAGAGNEQFF.

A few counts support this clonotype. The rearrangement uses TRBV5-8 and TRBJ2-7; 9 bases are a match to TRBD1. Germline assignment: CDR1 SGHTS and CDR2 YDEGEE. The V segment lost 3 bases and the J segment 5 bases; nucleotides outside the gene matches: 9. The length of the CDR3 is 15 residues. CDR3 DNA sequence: TGTGCCAGCAGCTACCCCCGGGACAGGGTTGACGAGCAGTACGTC. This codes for CASSYPRDRVDEQYV.

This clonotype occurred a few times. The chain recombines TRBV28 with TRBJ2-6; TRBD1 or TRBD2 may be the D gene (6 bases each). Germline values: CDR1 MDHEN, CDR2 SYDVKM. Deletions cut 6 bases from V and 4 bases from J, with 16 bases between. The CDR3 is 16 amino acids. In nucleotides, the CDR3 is TGTGCCAGCAGCGTATCGGGGGCGGCGGGGGCCAACGTCCTGACTTTC. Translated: CASSVSGAAGANVLTF.

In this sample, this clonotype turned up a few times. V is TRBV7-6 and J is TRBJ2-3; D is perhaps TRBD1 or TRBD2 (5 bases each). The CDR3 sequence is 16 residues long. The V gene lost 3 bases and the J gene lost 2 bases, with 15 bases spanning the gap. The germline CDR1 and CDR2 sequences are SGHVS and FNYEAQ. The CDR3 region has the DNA TGTGCCAGCAGCTTTGGCAGGGACGGATCCACAGATACGCAGTATTTT. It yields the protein CASSFGRDGSTDTQYF.

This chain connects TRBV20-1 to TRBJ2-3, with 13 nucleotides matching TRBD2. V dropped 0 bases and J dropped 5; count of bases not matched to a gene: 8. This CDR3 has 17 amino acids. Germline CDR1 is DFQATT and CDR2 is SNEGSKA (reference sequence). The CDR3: CSAREPTSGGGGDTQYF. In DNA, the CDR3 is TGCAGTGCTAGAGAACCTACTAGCGGGGGGGGAGGAGATACGCAGTATTTT.

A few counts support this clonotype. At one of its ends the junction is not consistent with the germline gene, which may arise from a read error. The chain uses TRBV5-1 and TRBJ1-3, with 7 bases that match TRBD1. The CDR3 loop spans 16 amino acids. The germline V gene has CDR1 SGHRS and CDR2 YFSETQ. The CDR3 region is CASSLALTGDGNTIYF. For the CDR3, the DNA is TGCGCCAGCAGTTTGGCCCTTACAGGGGACGGAAACACCATATATTTT.

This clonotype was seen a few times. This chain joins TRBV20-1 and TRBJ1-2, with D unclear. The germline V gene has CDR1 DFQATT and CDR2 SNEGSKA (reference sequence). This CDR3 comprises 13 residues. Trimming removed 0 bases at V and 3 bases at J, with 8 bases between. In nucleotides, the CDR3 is TGCAGTGCTAGAGATTTAGTTTACTATGGCTACACCTTC. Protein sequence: CSARDLVYYGYTF.